Shown below are 8 T cell receptor beta chains from a single sample sequenced in a study of Ad26.COV2.S vaccination and SARS-CoV-2 variants. As to treatment: 15 to 20 received Ad26.COV2.S at low or high dose, single or two shots; five or six received placebo; per-sample allocation not given. On day 63 after the first injection, vaccine and placebo recipients gave samples. Sequencing used immunoSEQ multiplex PCR; TCRdb keeps in-frame clones, though not all of them. The sample has 300,000 to 350,000 clones; around 89% are singletons. The source was peripheral blood, collected in a trial of Ad26.COV2.S vaccine versus placebo. These receptor sequences come from a person between 18 and 60 years old who received the Ad26.COV2.S COVID-19 vaccine or a placebo.

The V and J genes are TRBV25-1 and TRBJ2-7; possible D gene TRBD1, 6 bases. The CDR3 has 15 residues. Trimming shortened V by 5 bases and J by 2 bases, and 16 bases separated the two germline ends. The germline CDR1 and CDR2 sequences are MGHDK and SYGVNS. The CDR3 protein is CASSPYTGIPYEQYF. CDR3 nucleotide sequence: TGTGCCAGCAGTCCCTACACAGGGATCCCCTACGAGCAGTACTTC.

The gene calls are TRBV2 and TRBJ1-5, with D hard to call. Trimming cost V 4 bases and J 5 bases, with 9 bases left between them. The CDR3 totals 13 residues. Germline CDR1 and CDR2: SNHLY and FYNNEI. The CDR3 sequence: CASSVDIYQPQHF. The DNA of the CDR3 is TGTGCCAGCAGTGTCGACATATATCAGCCCCAGCATTTT.

The chain is built from TRBV28 and TRBJ2-7; 8 nucleotides align to TRBD2. The CDR3 is 13 residues long. The germline gives CDR1 MDHEN, CDR2 SYDVKM. The junction had 9 bases not matched to a gene; V was cut back by 5 bases and J by 9 bases. CDR3 protein: CASSLTGGQWQYF. The DNA of the CDR3 is TGTGCCAGCAGTCTGACGGGGGGGCAATGGCAGTACTTC.

The chain has TRBV18 and TRBJ1-2, with D possibly being TRBD1 (5 bases). Germline V lookup: CDR1 KGHSH, CDR2 LQKENI. The V end lost 2 bases, the J end lost 7 bases, and 11 bases lay between the germline ends. The CDR3 spans 13 residues. The chain's CDR3 is CASSPTGPSGYTF. In DNA form, the CDR3 reads TGTGCCAGCTCACCAACAGGACCTAGTGGCTACACCTTC.

V usage is TRBV15 and J usage is TRBJ1-6, with D perhaps matching TRBD1 (5 bases). The CDR3 has 15 amino acids. Germline-derived CDR1 and CDR2 are LNHNV and YYDKDF (reference sequence). The V gene lost 1 base and the J gene lost 7 bases, with 11 bases spanning the gap. The CDR3 is CATSRARAGNSPLHF. The CDR3 DNA follows: TGTGCCACCAGCAGAGCCAGGGCAGGGAATTCACCCCTCCACTTT.

V usage is TRBV27 and J usage is TRBJ2-7; D may be TRBD1 (7 bases). V lost 3 bases, J lost 2 bases, and 8 bases lay in between. The CDR3 totals 13 residues. The germline V gene has CDR1 MNHEY and CDR2 SMNVEV (reference sequence). CDR3 in DNA: TGTGCCAGCAGTTTCAGGGGGGCCTACGAGCAGTACTTC. Translated, it gives CASSFRGAYEQYF.

The chain joins TRBV27 to TRBJ2-7; D possibly matches TRBD1 or TRBD2 (5 bases each). CDR1 is MNHEY, CDR2 SMNVEV, per germline (reference sequence). The CDR3 is 14 amino acids. V shed 4 bases and J shed 2 bases, with 12 bases lying between them. The CDR3 DNA sequence: TGTGCCAGCAGTTGGGGCGGGCCTCCCTACGAGCAGTACTTC. Residues: CASSWGGPPYEQYF.

The genes are TRBV7-9 and TRBJ1-4, with D perhaps TRBD1 (6 bases). CDR3 length equals 15 residues. Germline V CDR1 and CDR2: SEHNR, FQNEAQ (reference sequence). Trimming took 4 bases from V and 8 from J, leaving 17 bases between them. CDR3 sequence (DNA): TGTGCCAGCAGCTCAACAGGGTTTGGGAGGGAAAAACTGTTTTTT. It yields the protein CASSSTGFGREKLFF.